This TCR beta chain was identified during a study of glioma-infiltrating T cells after dendritic cell vaccination (dated by TCRdb to between 2015 and 2016). Context from the whole study: Of the approximately 15 glioblastoma patients in the cohort, all drawn from Phase I and II dendritic cell vaccination trials, 9 were newly diagnosed and 6 had recurrent disease. Patients received autologous tumor lysate-pulsed dendritic cell vaccination between about 2003 and 2013. To make the vaccine, monocyte-derived dendritic cells were cultured for about seven days with IL-4 and GM-CSF and then pulsed overnight with autologous tumor lysate. Each patient got three intradermal injections of the dendritic cell vaccine, spaced at biweekly intervals, in the arm below the axilla. For pretreatment tumor, the study used residual fresh-frozen tissue from the same resection that was used to prepare the autologous tumor lysate vaccine. In glioblastoma patients vaccinated with dendritic cells, deep sequencing of TCR beta CDR3 regions served to measure tumor-infiltrating lymphocyte content and to compare repertoires between tumor and blood. TCR sequencing metrics, including TIL content and tumor-blood repertoire overlap, were correlated with survival after dendritic cell vaccination.

The paper's findings and limits, for the study overall: The three-group TCR overlap response model was described as speculative and requiring prospective validation. TCR clonality showed no direct relationship with survival, which suggests that a diverse polyclonal response may be important. The cohort was small and heterogeneous, few patients had complete blood and tumor sets, and even fewer had initial-recurrent tumor pairs. Longer time to progression and overall survival after dendritic cell vaccination were predicted by higher estimated pretreatment TIL content.

Patients were selected for having adequate residual fresh-frozen tumor tissue and more than two years of available survival data. Although molecular status otherwise differed among the glioblastoma patients, no patient had an isocitrate dehydrogenase mutation. Tumor specimens were washed free of blood, necrotic areas were removed, and H&E staining confirmed over 20% tumor content before DNA isolation. The Qiagen DNeasy Blood extraction Kit was used for extraction of genomic DNA. The germline ends are 11 bases apart after V is trimmed by 8 bases and J by 0 bases. For CDR1 and CDR2, the germline V gene lists MNHNS and SASEGT. Counted from cysteine to phenylalanine, this CDR3 has 14 amino acids. Here the CDR3 DNA is all that survives: 42 bases in frame from base 1. Using the immunoSEQ assay, TCRB CDR3 regions were amplified from 1.5 to 2 micrograms of genomic DNA, or from all available DNA when less than that was on hand. The multiplex PCR employed 60 forward primers targeting TCR V beta segments and 13 reverse primers targeting J beta segments. To estimate the number of reads per starting template, synthetic control templates were added to each sample at limiting dilution. Sequencing produced 87 bp reads on the Illumina HiSeq System. The authors' analysis ran thus. To remove PCR and sequencing errors, closely related sequences were merged with a nearest neighbor algorithm. Tumor samples were used in the study only if more than 100 unique TCRs were identified. The estimated TIL fraction was calculated by dividing the T cell count, derived from reads and spike-in coverage, by the number of input cells, assuming 6.4 pg of DNA per diploid cell. TCR overlap was measured as the percentage of unique tumor TCR beta sequences that were also present in the peripheral blood of the same patient. The source is immuneACCESS, and TCRdb retained only in-frame sequences with V and J called. Part of the clones is not carried over; for the studies checked, unresolved V genes explain less than half of this, and the remainder is unexplained. The V and J calls and clone size come from that table; D and trimming were worked out from the DNA. The sample table lists around 3,100 clones, roughly 85% of them with a count of one. Approximately 4.5% of the sample lies in the top ten.

This clone was recorded only once. Its antigen is still unknown. Nothing much larger sits one base from this clone, and base qualities are not available. Material: tumor tissue, obtained before dendritic cell vaccination. Recombination linked TRBV6-1 to TRBJ1-3; no D segment can be confidently identified. The sequence came from a human donor with glioblastoma. The CDR3 protein sequence reads: CASRVWYSGNTIYF. The bases are TGTGCCAGCCGAGTGTGGTACTCTGGAAACACCATATATTTT.